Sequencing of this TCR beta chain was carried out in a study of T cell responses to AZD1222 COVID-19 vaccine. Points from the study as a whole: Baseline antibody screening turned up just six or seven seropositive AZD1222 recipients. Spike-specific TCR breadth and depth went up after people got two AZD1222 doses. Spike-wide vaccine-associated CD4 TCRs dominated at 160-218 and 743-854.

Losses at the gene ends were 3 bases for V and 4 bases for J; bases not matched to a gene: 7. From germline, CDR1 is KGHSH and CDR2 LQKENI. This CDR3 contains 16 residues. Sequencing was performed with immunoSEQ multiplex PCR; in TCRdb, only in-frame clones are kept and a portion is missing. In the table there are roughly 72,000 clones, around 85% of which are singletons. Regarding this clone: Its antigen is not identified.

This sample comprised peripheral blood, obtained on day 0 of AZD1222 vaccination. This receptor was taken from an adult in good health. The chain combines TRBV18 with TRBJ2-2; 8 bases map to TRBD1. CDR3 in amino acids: CASSPRTGSRTGELFF. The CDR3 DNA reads TGTGCCAGCTCACCCAGGACAGGGTCTCGCACCGGGGAGCTGTTTTTT.